Described below is a single T cell receptor (beta chain) sequence and its context. Patients were excluded because of uncontrolled infection, other autoimmune disease, pregnancy or lactation. About 10 ml fresh peripheral blood yielded the PBMCs. There were TCR beta CDR3 regions amplified from RNA transcripts. During a first-round RT-PCR of the TCR CDR3, the HTBI primer set was used. From the multiplex PCR reads, TCRdb called clonotypes with MiXCR, one entry per CDR3 protein. The table has around 400,000 distinct CDR3 sequences, 20% to 25% seen once. The sample originates from a study of T cells in Graves' hyperthyroidism and ophthalmopathy. In germline, CDR1 is LNHNV, CDR2 YYDKDF (reference sequence). Trimming removed 4 bases from V and 10 bases from J, with 11 bases in between. The CDR3 is made up of 12 amino acids.

This sequence originates from a man aged 50-59 years with Graves' hyperthyroidism. The chain carries TRBV15 and TRBJ2-1; perhaps TRBD1 as D (7 bases). Sequenced: blood. The CDR3 sequence: CATSIQGGEQFF. Written as DNA, the CDR3 is TGTGCCACCAGCATCCAGGGGGGAGAGCAGTTCTTC.